Listed below are T cell receptor beta chains from one sample, sequenced in a study of lung T cells in sarcoidosis with Löfgren's syndrome. TCRdb ran MiXCR on the reads and lists one entry per CDR3 protein. Counted here are about 270 distinct CDR3 sequences, roughly 25% occurring once; the ten biggest clones make up around a third. The sequenced material came from CD4+ T cells from bronchoalveolar lavage. The receptor set was obtained from a human donor with sarcoidosis (Löfgren's syndrome or another form), or a control subject (not recorded which). Each CDR3 is given with its conserved first and last residue. The order of the fields is clone size, D gene, J gene, V gene, CDR3 DNA, CDR3 protein. D genes are given only for firm matches. Rows may omit the clone size; those that give it use once, few, many or a size class.

large - TRBJ2-5 TRBV29-1 TGCAGCGTCGCGCCGGGACACCCCCAAGAGACCCAGTACTTC CSVAPGHPQETQYF
large TRBD2 TRBJ2-2 TRBV20-1 TGCAGTGCCGCGACTAGCGGAACCACCGGGGAGCTGTTTTTT CSAATSGTTGELFF
- - TRBJ2-1 TRBV20-1 TGCAGTGCCAGGAAGTTTTCCAATGAGCAGTTCTTC CSARKFSNEQFF
- - TRBJ2-7 TRBV25-1 TGTGCCATCAGTGCTTTCTCAGGGTGCTCCTACGAGCAGTACTTC CAISAFSGCSYEQYF
large - TRBJ2-4 TRBV20-1 TGCAGTGCTACACCTATCGAGTGGGGCAAAAACATTCAGTACTTC CSATPIEWGKNIQYF
large TRBD1 TRBJ2-7 TRBV20-1 TGCAGTGCTAGGAGGGACAGGGACATCTCCTACGAGCAGTACTTC CSARRDRDISYEQYF
medium-sized - TRBJ2-7 TRBV29-1 TGCAGCTTGGGGAACAGGGTCTACGAGCAGTACTTC CSLGNRVYEQYF
medium-sized - TRBJ1-3 TRBV7-3 TGTGCCAGCAGCTTCCCGGACAGCTCTGGAAACACCATATATTTT CASSFPDSSGNTIYF
- TRBD2 TRBJ2-3 TRBV5-1 TGCGCCAGCAGCAAGCTAGCGGGAGCCCCAGATACGCATTATTTT CASSKLAGAPDTHYF
hyperexpanded - TRBJ2-1 TRBV20-1 TGCAGTGCTAGCGGGAGTAGGAATGAGCAGTTCTTC CSASGSRNEQFF
large - TRBJ2-3 TRBV4-1 TGCGCCAGCAGCCGTTCTGGGCAGGCAGATACGCAGTATTTT CASSRSGQADTQYF
large - TRBJ1-3 TRBV14 TGTGCCAGCAGCCAAGATATCGACGGCAGGAAAATTCCCTATCCCGGAAACACCATATATTTT CASSQDIDGRKIPYPGNTIYF
large - TRBJ2-2 TRBV6-1 TGTGCCAGCAGTTATGCCAGCCAAACCGGGGAGCTGTTTTTT CASSYASQTGELFF
large TRBD2 TRBJ2-1 TRBV19 TGTGCCAGTATCCCCAGCGGGAGGGCCCCCAATGAGCAGTTCTTC CASIPSGRAPNEQFF
- TRBD1 TRBJ2-5 TRBV6-2/TRBV6-3 TGCGCCAGCAGAGCCGGGACAGGGCGGCAAGAGACCCAGTACTTT CASRAGTGRQETQYF
medium-sized TRBD1 TRBJ2-7 TRBV2 TGTGCCAGCAGTTTCTGGACAGGAAGCTACGAGCAGTACTTC CASSFWTGSYEQYF
hyperexpanded - TRBJ2-3 TRBV27 TGTGCCAGCAGTCCAGACCCGGGGCGAGCCCGGACAGATACGCAGTATTTT CASSPDPGRARTDTQYF
hyperexpanded TRBD2 TRBJ2-7 TRBV15 TGTGCCACCAGCAGACCTAGCGGGGGGCCCTTCTACGAGCAGTACTTC CATSRPSGGPFYEQYF
- TRBD1 TRBJ1-1 TRBV20-1 TGCATCGCCACAGGGGGCCAACGTCAAGCTTTCTTT CIATGGQRQAFF
large - TRBJ1-1 TRBV20-1 TGCAGTGCTAGACCGGGGCCTGAAGCTTTCTTT CSARPGPEAFF
large TRBD2 TRBJ2-7 TRBV7-8 TGTGCCAGCAGCTTCCAGAGCGGGACGATCTCCTACGAGCAGTACTTC CASSFQSGTISYEQYF
- TRBD1 TRBJ2-1 TRBV7-2 TGTGTCAACAGCTCCTCCAGGGGGCAAGTCTATGAGCAGTTCTTC CVNSSSRGQVYEQFF
medium-sized TRBD1 TRBJ2-2 TRBV4-1 TGCGCCAGCAGCTTCCGAGACGCCGGGACAGAGAACACCGGGGAGCTGTTTTTT CASSFRDAGTENTGELFF
large TRBD1 TRBJ1-2 TRBV19 TGTGCCAGTAGCCGGGACAGCGATCGTGGCTACACCTTC CASSRDSDRGYTF
- - TRBJ2-7 TRBV5-1 TGCGCCAGCAGCTTGGGAGTAGTGGTCCCCGAGCAGTACTTC CASSLGVVVPEQYF
large - TRBJ2-6 TRBV19 TGTGCCGGACGTTACTCTGGGGCCAACGTCCTGACTTTC CAGRYSGANVLTF
- - TRBJ1-5 TRBV9 TGTGCCAGCAGCGTAACGGCAAATAGCAATCAGCCCCAGCATTTT CASSVTANSNQPQHF
medium-sized TRBD2 TRBJ2-7 TRBV10-3 TGTGCCATCAGCGGGACTAGCGGGAACTACGAGCAGTACTTC CAISGTSGNYEQYF
large - TRBJ2-1 TRBV27 TGTGCCAGCGGAGTACAATTTAGCTCCTACAATGAGCAGTTCTTC CASGVQFSSYNEQFF
- TRBD2 TRBJ2-1 TRBV7-2 TGTGCCAGCAGCTTAGCCGTAGGACTAGCATCCAATGAGCAGTTCTTC CASSLAVGLASNEQFF
- TRBD1 TRBJ1-6 TRBV30 TGTGCCTGGAAACGTACGACGGGACAGGTTAACGACTATAATTCACCCCTCCACTTT CAWKRTTGQVNDYNSPLHF
large TRBD1 TRBJ2-1 TRBV10-3 TGTGCCACCTCAACAGGGGGGATTGCTTTGGGGAATGAGCAGTTCTTC CATSTGGIALGNEQFF
large - TRBJ1-1 TRBV28 TGTGCCAGCCGAGCGAGGGCAAAGAACACTGAAGCTTTCTTT CASRARAKNTEAFF
large - TRBJ2-5 TRBV3-1 TGTGCCACCGCTCAAGAGACCCAGTACTTC CATAQETQYF
large - TRBJ1-5 TRBV2 TGTGCCAGCAGTGAACAGGTGGCCCAGGGGCCCCAGCATTTT CASSEQVAQGPQHF
hyperexpanded TRBD2 TRBJ2-1 TRBV6-2/TRBV6-3 TGTGCCAGCAGGGGACTAGTGGGAAGTCCGAATGAGCAGTTCTTC CASRGLVGSPNEQFF
hyperexpanded - TRBJ1-1 TRBV6-6 TGTGCCAGCAGTTACTCTTGGACGGTGAACACTGAAGCTTTCTTT CASSYSWTVNTEAFF
medium-sized TRBD1 TRBJ2-7 TRBV11-2 TGTGCCAGCAGCTTGAACAGGGGTTTAACCTACGAGCAGTACTTC CASSLNRGLTYEQYF